The 7 T cell receptor beta chains below all came from one sample that was sequenced in a study of monozygotic twins with inflammatory bowel disease. With the 5' RACE reads reprocessed, TCRdb shows one record per CDR3 protein and no DNA. The listing contains 300,000 to 400,000 distinct CDR3 sequences. Input material: blood. The source is a human donor with ulcerative colitis or Crohn's disease, or a healthy co-twin of an affected twin (not recorded which).

The chain links TRBV11-2 to TRBJ1-6. Germline CDR1 and CDR2: SGHAT and FQNNGV. CDR3 size: 14 residues. Here the CDR3 reads CASSSRGGTSPLHF.

The CDR3: CASSLSSFEQYF. The J gene is TRBJ2-7, the V gene TRBV7-6. The germline gives CDR1 SGHVS, CDR2 FNYEAQ. The CDR3 sequence is 12 residues long.

The chain links TRBV9 to TRBJ2-7. Germline V gives CDR1 SGDLS, CDR2 YYNGEE. CDR3 size: 12 residues. This CDR3 reads CASSEDFYEQYF.

This rearrangement joins TRBV5-1 to TRBJ1-4. CDR1 is SGHRS, CDR2 YFSETQ, per germline. This CDR3 contains 15 residues. CDR3 region: CASSLGLGTNEKLFF. Drawing the rest from reference TRBV5-1 and TRBJ1-4, the complete variable domain is KAGVTQTPRYLIKTRGQQVTLSCSPISGHRSVSWYQQTPGQGLQFLFEYFSETQRNKGNFPGRFSGRQFSNSRSEMNVSTLELGDSALYLCASSLGLGTNEKLFFGSGTQLSVL.

The V gene is TRBV6-1, the J gene TRBJ2-1; TCRdb returns TRBD2, unconfirmable since there is no DNA. The CDR3 spans 14 residues. Looked up from germline, CDR1 is MNHNS and CDR2 is SASEGT. CDR3 residues: CATRTSGNYNEQFF.

The J gene is TRBJ2-2, the V gene TRBV10-3; TCRdb picks TRBD1, but there is no DNA to check that call. The CDR3 runs to 14 residues. Germline CDR1 is ENHRY and CDR2 is SYGVKD. The CDR3 is CAISGGSSTGELFF.

The chain uses TRBV7-7 and TRBJ2-3; TCRdb names TRBD2, which stays unverified in the absence of DNA. Germline CDR1 and CDR2: SSHAT and FNYEAQ (reference sequence). This CDR3 is 14 amino acids long. This CDR3 reads CASSLGTTGDTQYF.